The rows below give T cell receptor beta chains drawn from one sample of a study of T cell clones after liver transplantation. TCRdb keeps only in-frame clones here, not all; method: immunoSEQ multiplex PCR. Here the sample spans about 70,000 clones, about four fifths being singletons. Sequencing used CD4+ T cells from blood, obtained 12 months after liver transplant. These receptors originate from a human patient who received a liver transplant. Some of the T cells may derive from the graft donor. CDR3s include the opening cysteine and the closing phenylalanine or tryptophan. D genes are given only for firm matches. Size is omitted from some rows. Given values are once, few, many or a class for expanded clones.

v_gene	j_gene	d_gene	abundance	CDR3nt	CDR3aa
TRBV5-1	TRBJ2-5	NA	NA	TGCGCCAGCAGCTTGTGGGGGGCGAGTGAGGAGACCCAGTACTTC	CASSLWGASEETQYF
TRBV27	TRBJ2-7	TRBD1	NA	TGTGCCAGCAGTTCCGGGACAGGGAGGGTGGGCGAGCAGTACTTC	CASSSGTGRVGEQYF
TRBV23-1	TRBJ2-7	TRBD2	few	TGCGCCAGCAGTCACTCTGGCTCTACTTCAGGGACTAGCGGACCCCCCTACGAGCAGTACTTC	CASSHSGSTSGTSGPPYEQYF
TRBV5-4	TRBJ2-1	NA	NA	TGTGCCAGCAGCCTCCGGGACCACAACAATGAGCAGTTCTTC	CASSLRDHNNEQFF
TRBV11-2	TRBJ2-3	NA	NA	TGTGCCAGCAGCTTAGACTCGGTGAATACGCAGTATTTT	CASSLDSVNTQYF
TRBV19	TRBJ2-2	NA	NA	TGTGCCAGTAGGATGGGGCTGGGGGCGAACACCGGGGAGCTGTTTTTT	CASRMGLGANTGELFF
TRBV4-1	TRBJ2-1	NA	NA	TGCGCCAGCAGCCAAGACCCATACAATGAGCAGTTCTTC	CASSQDPYNEQFF
TRBV7-3	TRBJ2-1	TRBD2	NA	TGTGCCAGCAGCCAAGGACTAGCGGGCAACAATGAGCAGTTCTTC	CASSQGLAGNNEQFF
TRBV2	TRBJ2-1	NA	NA	TGTGCCAGCAGTGAACTGGGGGGGGCTGGCTACAATGAGCAGTTCTTC	CASSELGGAGYNEQFF
TRBV19	TRBJ2-5	TRBD2	NA	TGTGCCAGTTTAGGGCGGACTAGCGGGCAAGAGACCCAGTACTTC	CASLGRTSGQETQYF
TRBV11-2	TRBJ1-1	NA	NA	TGTGCCAGCAGTCCTAGTGCAGTGAACACTGAAGCTTTCTTT	CASSPSAVNTEAFF
TRBV7-8	TRBJ1-2	NA	NA	TGTGCCAGCAGCCTTCGGACCGGGTCGTGGAGTTATGGCTACACCTTC	CASSLRTGSWSYGYTF
TRBV6-5	TRBJ1-3	NA	NA	TGTGCCAGCAGTTCAAGGGTCCACTCTGGAAACACCATATATTTT	CASSSRVHSGNTIYF
TRBV9	TRBJ2-1	NA	NA	TGTGCCAGCAGCGTAGTGGACCTAAGTACAACTGAGCAGTTCTTC	CASSVVDLSTTEQFF
TRBV28	TRBJ1-5	TRBD1	NA	TGTGCCAGCAGTTCCATGGACAGGGGGGATCAGCCCCAGCATTTT	CASSSMDRGDQPQHF
TRBV27	TRBJ2-1	NA	NA	TGTGCCAGCAGTTTACGAACCACTGCGTACAATGAGCAGTTCTTC	CASSLRTTAYNEQFF
TRBV11-2	TRBJ2-5	NA	NA	TGTGCCAGCAGCTTAAGAGGAGTCCAACAAGAGACCCAGTACTTC	CASSLRGVQQETQYF
TRBV5-1	TRBJ2-1	TRBD2	NA	TGCGCCAGCAGCTTGACTAGCGGGAGCGGTGAGCAGTTCTTC	CASSLTSGSGEQFF
TRBV9	TRBJ2-7	TRBD1	NA	TGTGCCAGCAGCGTCAACACAGGGGGGACCTACGAGCAGTACTTC	CASSVNTGGTYEQYF
TRBV2	TRBJ2-1	TRBD2	NA	TGTGCCAGCAGTGAGGGGGGACTACTAACAAGTGAGCAGTTCTTC	CASSEGGLLTSEQFF
TRBV4-1	TRBJ1-5	NA	medium-sized	TGCGCCAGCAGCCAAGATTCGAAGGGGCTCCAGCATTTT	CASSQDSKGLQHF
TRBV5-1	TRBJ2-5	TRBD1	NA	TGCGCCAGCAGCTTGGGACAGGGGGAGACCCAGTACTTC	CASSLGQGETQYF
TRBV5-1	TRBJ1-1	NA	NA	TGCGCCAGCAGCAGTGGTGTGAGCACTGAAGCTTTCTTT	CASSSGVSTEAFF
TRBV18	TRBJ2-2	NA	NA	TGTGCCAGCTCACCACGGGTCCCCGGGGAGCTGTTTTTT	CASSPRVPGELFF
TRBV27	TRBJ2-1	NA	NA	TGTGCCAGCAGTTTGGGATTGGGGCAGAGCTCCTACAATGAGCAGTTCTTC	CASSLGLGQSSYNEQFF
TRBV5-1	TRBJ2-7	NA	NA	TGCGCCAGCAGCTTGGTGGGTTCCTACGAGCAGTACTTC	CASSLVGSYEQYF
TRBV7-2	TRBJ1-5	NA	NA	TGTGCCAGCAGCTCAACAATGGGGGCGGGGGCCCAGCATTTT	CASSSTMGAGAQHF
TRBV2	TRBJ2-2	NA	NA	TGTGCCAGCAGTTTAGAATCCACCGGGGAGCTGTTTTTT	CASSLESTGELFF
TRBV27	TRBJ1-1	NA	NA	TGTGCCAGCAGCGGACAAACGAACACTGAAGCTTTCTTT	CASSGQTNTEAFF
TRBV14	TRBJ2-1	NA	NA	TGTGCCAGCAGCCAAGACCCGCTAGCTGCCGATGAGCAGTTCTTC	CASSQDPLAADEQFF
TRBV28	TRBJ1-3	TRBD1	once	TGTGCCAGCAGTTTCCAGGGGGCGCGCGGAAACACCATATATTTT	CASSFQGARGNTIYF
TRBV7-2	TRBJ2-1	NA	few	TGTGCCAGCAGCTTAGAGTCAGGGGTCGAGCAGTTCTTC	CASSLESGVEQFF
TRBV7-2	TRBJ1-2	NA	NA	TGTGCCAGCAGCTTAGAATATATCGGGCAGGCAGCTAACTATGGCTACACCTTC	CASSLEYIGQAANYGYTF